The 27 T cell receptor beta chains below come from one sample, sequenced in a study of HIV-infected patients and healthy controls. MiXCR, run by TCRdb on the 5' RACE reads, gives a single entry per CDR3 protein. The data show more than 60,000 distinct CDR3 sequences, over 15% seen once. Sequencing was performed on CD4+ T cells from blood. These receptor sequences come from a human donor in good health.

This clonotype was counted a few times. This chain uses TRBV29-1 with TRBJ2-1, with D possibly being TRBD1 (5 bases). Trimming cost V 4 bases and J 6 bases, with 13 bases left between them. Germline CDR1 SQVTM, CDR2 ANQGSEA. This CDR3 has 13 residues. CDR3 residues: CSVGGRAGNEQFF. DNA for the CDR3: TGCAGCGTTGGGGGCAGGGCCGGCAATGAGCAGTTCTTC.

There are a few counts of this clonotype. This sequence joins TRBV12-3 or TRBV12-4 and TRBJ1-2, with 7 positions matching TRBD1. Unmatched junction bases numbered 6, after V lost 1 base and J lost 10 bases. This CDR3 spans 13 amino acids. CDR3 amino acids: CASSLDGQAVYTF. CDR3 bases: TGTGCCAGCAGTTTAGACGGACAGGCGGTCTACACCTTC.

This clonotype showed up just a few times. CDR3 DNA sequence: TGTGCCAGCAGTTTGGAAGGACGCCCGAACACTGAAGCTTTCTTT. Amino acid sequence: CASSLEGRPNTEAFF. V usage is TRBV12-3 or TRBV12-4 and J usage is TRBJ1-1; D gene uncertain. The CDR3 is 15 amino acids. V was shortened by 3 bases and J by 1 base, with 12 bases between the two germline ends.

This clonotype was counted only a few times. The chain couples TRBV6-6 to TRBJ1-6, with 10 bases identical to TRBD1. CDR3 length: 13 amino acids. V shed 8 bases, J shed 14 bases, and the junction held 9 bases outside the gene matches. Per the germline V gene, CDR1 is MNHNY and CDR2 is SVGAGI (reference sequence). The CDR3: CASGTGTGVSLHF. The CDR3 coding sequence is TGTGCCAGCGGGACCGGGACAGGGGTTTCCCTCCACTTT.

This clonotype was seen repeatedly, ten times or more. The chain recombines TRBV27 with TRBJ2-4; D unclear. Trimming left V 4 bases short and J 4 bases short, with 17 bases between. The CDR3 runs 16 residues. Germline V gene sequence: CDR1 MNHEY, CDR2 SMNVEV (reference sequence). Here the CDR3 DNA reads TGTGCCAGCAGTTCTATCGCCCTAGGAGAGAAAAACATTCAGTACTTC. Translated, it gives CASSSIALGEKNIQYF.

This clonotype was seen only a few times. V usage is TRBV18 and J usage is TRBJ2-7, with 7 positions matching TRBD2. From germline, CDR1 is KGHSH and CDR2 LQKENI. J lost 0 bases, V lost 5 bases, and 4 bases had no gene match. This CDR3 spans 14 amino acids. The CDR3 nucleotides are TGTGCCAGCTCAGAGCGGGGAAGCTCCTACGAGCAGTACTTC. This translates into CASSERGSSYEQYF. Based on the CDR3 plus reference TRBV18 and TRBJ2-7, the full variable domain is NAGVMQNPRHLVRRRGQEARLRCSPMKGHSHVYWYRQLPEEGLKFMVYLQKENIIDESGMPKERFSAEFPKEGPSILRIQQVVRGDSAAYFCASSERGSSYEQYFGPGTRLTVT.

CDR3 nucleotides: TGTGCCAGCAGCCAAGATCGGCGGCCGTCTCCCTCACCCCTCCACTTT. It codes for CASSQDRRPSPSPLHF. The chain combines TRBV3-1 with TRBJ1-6; D not certain. V was trimmed by 0 bases and J by 10 bases, leaving 16 bases between them. CDR3 size: 16 residues. In germline, CDR1 is LGHDT, CDR2 YNNKEL (reference sequence).

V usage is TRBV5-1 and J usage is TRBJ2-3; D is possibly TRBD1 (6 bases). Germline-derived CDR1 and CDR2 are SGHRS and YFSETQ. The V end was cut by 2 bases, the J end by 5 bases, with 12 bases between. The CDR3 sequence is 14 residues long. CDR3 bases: TGCGCCAGCAGCTTTGGGGGCGCGGGAGATACGCAGTATTTT. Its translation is CASSFGGAGDTQYF. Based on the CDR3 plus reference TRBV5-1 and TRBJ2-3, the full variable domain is KAGVTQTPRYLIKTRGQQVTLSCSPISGHRSVSWYQQTPGQGLQFLFEYFSETQRNKGNFPGRFSGRQFSNSRSEMNVSTLELGDSALYLCASSFGGAGDTQYFGPGTRLTVL.

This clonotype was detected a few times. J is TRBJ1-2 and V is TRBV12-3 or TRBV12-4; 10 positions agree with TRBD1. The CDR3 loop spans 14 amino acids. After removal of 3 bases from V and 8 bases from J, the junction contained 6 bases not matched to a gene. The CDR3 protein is CASSFGTGVGGYTF. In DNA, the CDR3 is TGTGCCAGCAGTTTTGGGACAGGGGTCGGAGGCTACACCTTC.

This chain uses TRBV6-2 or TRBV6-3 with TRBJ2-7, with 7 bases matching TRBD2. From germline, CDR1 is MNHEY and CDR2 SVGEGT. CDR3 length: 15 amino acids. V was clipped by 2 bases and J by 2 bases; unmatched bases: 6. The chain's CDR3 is CASSYLLGTTYEQYF. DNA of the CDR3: TGTGCCAGCAGTTACCTCCTCGGGACTACCTACGAGCAGTACTTC.

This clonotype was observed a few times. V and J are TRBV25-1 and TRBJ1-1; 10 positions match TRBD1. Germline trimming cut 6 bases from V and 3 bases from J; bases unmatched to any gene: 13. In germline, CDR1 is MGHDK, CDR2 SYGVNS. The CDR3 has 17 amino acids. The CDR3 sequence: CASREDRGILRYTEAFF. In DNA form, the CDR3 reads TGTGCCAGCAGAGAGGACAGGGGGATTTTAAGATACACTGAAGCTTTCTTT.

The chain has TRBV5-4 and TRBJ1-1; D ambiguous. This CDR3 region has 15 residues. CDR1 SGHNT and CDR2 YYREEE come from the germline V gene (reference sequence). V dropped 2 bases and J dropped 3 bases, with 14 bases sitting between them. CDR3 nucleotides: TGTGCCAGCAGCTTAAATCCGGACGGGGACACTGAAGCTTTCTTT. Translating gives CASSLNPDGDTEAFF.

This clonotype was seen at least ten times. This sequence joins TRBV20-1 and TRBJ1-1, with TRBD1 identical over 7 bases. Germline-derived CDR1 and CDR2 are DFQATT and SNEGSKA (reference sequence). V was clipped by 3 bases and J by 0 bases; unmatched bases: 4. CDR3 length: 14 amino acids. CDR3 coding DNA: TGCAGTGCTAGTGAGGGACAGTTGAACACTGAAGCTTTCTTT. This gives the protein CSASEGQLNTEAFF.

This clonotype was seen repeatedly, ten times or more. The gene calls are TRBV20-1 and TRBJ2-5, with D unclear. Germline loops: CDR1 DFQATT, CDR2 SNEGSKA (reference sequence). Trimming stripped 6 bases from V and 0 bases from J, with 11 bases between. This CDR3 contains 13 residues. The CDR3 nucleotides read TGCAGTGCCCTTCCGAGCTACCAAGAGACCCAGTACTTC. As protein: CSALPSYQETQYF.

CDR3 region: CATSRPPGTVMNTEAFF. The CDR3 DNA sequence: TGTGCCACCAGCAGACCTCCCGGCACAGTTATGAACACTGAAGCTTTCTTT. The chain recombines TRBV15 with TRBJ1-1; D unresolved. Per germline, CDR1 LNHNV and CDR2 YYDKDF (reference sequence). There are 17 residues in the CDR3. V was pared by 2 bases and J by 0 bases, with 16 bases between.

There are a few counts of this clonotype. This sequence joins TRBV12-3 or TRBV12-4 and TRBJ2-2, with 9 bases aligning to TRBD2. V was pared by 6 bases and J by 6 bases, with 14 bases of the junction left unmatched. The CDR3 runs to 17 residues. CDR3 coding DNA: TGTGCCAGCAGCGAACAAGGACTAGCGTCTCGCTCCGGGGAGCTGTTTTTT. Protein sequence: CASSEQGLASRSGELFF.

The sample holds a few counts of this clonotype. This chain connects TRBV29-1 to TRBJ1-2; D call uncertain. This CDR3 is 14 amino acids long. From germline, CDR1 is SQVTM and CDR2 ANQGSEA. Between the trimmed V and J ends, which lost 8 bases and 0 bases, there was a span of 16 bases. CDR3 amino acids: CSPHGGLANYGYTF. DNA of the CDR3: TGCAGCCCGCATGGAGGATTAGCTAACTATGGCTACACCTTC.

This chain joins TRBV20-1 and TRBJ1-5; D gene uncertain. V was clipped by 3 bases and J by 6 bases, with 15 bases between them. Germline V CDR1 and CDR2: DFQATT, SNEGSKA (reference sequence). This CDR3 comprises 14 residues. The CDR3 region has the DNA TGCAGTGCTAGGGATTCGGCTAGGAGTCAGCCCCAGCATTTT. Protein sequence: CSARDSARSQPQHF.

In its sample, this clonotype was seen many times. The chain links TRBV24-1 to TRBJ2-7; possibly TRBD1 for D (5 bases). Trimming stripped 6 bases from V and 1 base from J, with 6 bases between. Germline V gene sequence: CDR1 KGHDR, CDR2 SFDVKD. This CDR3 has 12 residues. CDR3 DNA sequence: TGTGCCACCAGTCAGGGTTCCTACGAGCAGTACTTC. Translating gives CATSQGSYEQYF.

CDR3 in amino acids: CSVKRGGRADIYNEQFF. CDR3 DNA: TGCAGCGTCAAACGGGGAGGGAGGGCCGACATTTACAATGAGCAGTTCTTC. The rearrangement links TRBV29-1 to TRBJ2-1; 7 nucleotides line up with TRBD2. This CDR3 comprises 17 residues. Germline V gene sequence: CDR1 SQVTM, CDR2 ANQGSEA. V trimming: 6 bases; J trimming: 4 bases; junction bases outside the gene matches: 18.

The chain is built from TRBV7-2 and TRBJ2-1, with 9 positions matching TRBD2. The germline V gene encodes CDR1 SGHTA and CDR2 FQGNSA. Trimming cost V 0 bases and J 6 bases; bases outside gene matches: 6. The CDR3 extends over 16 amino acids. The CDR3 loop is CASSLARLAGSNEQFF. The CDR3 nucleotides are TGTGCCAGCAGCTTAGCGCGTCTAGCGGGGTCCAATGAGCAGTTCTTC.

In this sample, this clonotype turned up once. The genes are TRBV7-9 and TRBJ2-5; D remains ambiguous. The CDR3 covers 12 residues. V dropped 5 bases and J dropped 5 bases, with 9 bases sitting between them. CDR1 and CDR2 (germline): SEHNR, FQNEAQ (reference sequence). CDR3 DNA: TGTGCCAGCAGCACAACCGTGGAGACCCAGTACTTC. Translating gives CASSTTVETQYF.

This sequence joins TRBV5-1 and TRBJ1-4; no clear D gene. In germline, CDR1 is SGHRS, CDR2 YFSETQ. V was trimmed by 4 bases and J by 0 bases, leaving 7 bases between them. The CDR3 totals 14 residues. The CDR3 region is CASSPDSTNEKLFF. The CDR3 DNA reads TGCGCCAGCAGCCCTGACTCAACTAATGAAAAACTGTTTTTT.

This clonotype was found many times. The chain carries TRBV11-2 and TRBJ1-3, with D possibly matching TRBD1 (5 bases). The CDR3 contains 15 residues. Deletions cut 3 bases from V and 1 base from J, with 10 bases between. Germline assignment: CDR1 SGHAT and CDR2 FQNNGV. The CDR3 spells CASSFGGGSGNTIYF. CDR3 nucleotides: TGTGCCAGCAGCTTCGGCGGGGGTTCTGGAAACACCATATATTTT.

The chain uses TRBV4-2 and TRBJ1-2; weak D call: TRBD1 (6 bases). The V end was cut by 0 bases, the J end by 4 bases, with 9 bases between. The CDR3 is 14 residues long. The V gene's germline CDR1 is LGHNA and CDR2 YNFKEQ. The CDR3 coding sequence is TGTGCCAGCAGCCAAGAACGGACAGCCTATGGCTACACCTTC. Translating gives CASSQERTAYGYTF.

The CDR3 region has the DNA TGTGCCACCAGTGAAGTGGGGGCCCGCAGGGGTGAGCAGTTCTTC. Translating gives CATSEVGARRGEQFF. The V and J genes are TRBV24-1 and TRBJ2-1; a possible D gene is TRBD1 (6 bases). CDR1 is KGHDR, CDR2 SFDVKD, per germline. The CDR3 spans 15 residues. V shed 4 bases and J shed 9 bases, with 18 bases lying between them.

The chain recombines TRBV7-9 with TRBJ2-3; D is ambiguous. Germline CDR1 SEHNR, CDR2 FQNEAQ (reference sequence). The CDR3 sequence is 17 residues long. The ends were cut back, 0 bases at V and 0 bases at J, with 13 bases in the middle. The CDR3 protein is CASSLANAYPSTDTQYF. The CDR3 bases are TGTGCCAGCAGCTTAGCGAACGCCTACCCTAGCACAGATACGCAGTATTTT.